This TCR beta chain originates from a study of read filtering for tumor transcriptome and immune sequencing. Study context: By R-ISS, stages I, II and III held roughly 8, 15 and 7 patients.

Study results and caveats: This fraction held mixed bone marrow immune cells after CD138-negative sorting. Correlation between methods rose after single-read clonotypes were removed.

At the time of active disease, bone marrow was collected from every patient. This clonotype was counted at least ten times. Its antigen is still unknown. The germline CDR1 and CDR2 sequences are MNHEY and SVGAGI. CDR3 size: 15 residues. The V end lost 4 bases, the J end lost 0 bases, and 12 bases lay between the germline ends. From approximately 400 ng of RNA, a library with molecular barcoded alpha/delta and beta/gamma adaptors was made. TCRdb processed the reads anew with MiXCR; each CDR3 protein has one entry. The data contain 100,000 to 150,000 distinct CDR3 sequences, roughly 13% of them singletons.

The sample taken for sequencing was a population of CD138-negative cells sorted from bone marrow. This clonotype was obtained from a donor at least 40 years old with multiple myeloma. V gene TRBV6-5 combines with J gene TRBJ1-1; unclear D gene. The CDR3: CASSFTGNLNTEAFF. The DNA for the CDR3 is TGTGCCAGCAGTTTTACCGGGAACCTGAACACTGAAGCTTTCTTT.